These 24 T cell receptor beta chains originate from one sample sequenced in a study of blood T cell repertoires in COVID-19. Generated by immunoSEQ multiplex PCR, the TCRdb table keeps only in-frame clones and is missing some. The table lists over 85,000 clones, more than 75% of them singletons. What was sequenced was peripheral blood. The receptors stem from a man in his forties with acute or convalescent COVID-19.

J is TRBJ1-1 and V is TRBV21-1; the table's D call, TRBD1, was not checked against the DNA. TRBV21-1 is reported as a pseudogene. The CDR3 runs 13 residues. The DNA of the CDR3 is TGTGCCACCAGGACAGGGAGGACCACTGAAGCTTTCTTT. This encodes CATRTGRTTEAFF.

The genes are TRBV24-1 and TRBJ2-3; D is perhaps TRBD1 (5 bases). The CDR3 is 13 amino acids. Trimming cost V 3 bases and J 2 bases, with 5 bases left between them. Per germline, CDR1 KGHDR and CDR2 SFDVKD. CDR3 DNA sequence: TGTGCCACCAGTGATGGACACACAGATACGCAGTATTTT. This encodes CATSDGHTDTQYF.

The V and J genes are TRBV14 and TRBJ2-5; D might be TRBD2 (5 bases). The CDR3 has 15 residues. Germline V gene lookup returns CDR1 SGHDN and CDR2 FVKESK. The V end lost 0 bases, the J end lost 5 bases, and 13 bases lay between the germline ends. For the CDR3, the DNA is TGTGCCAGCAGCCAAGATTTGGCTAGCCGGGAGACCCAGTACTTC. It translates to CASSQDLASRETQYF.

This clone was recorded only once. The rearrangement links TRBV7-2 to TRBJ2-3; no firm D call. This CDR3 spans 14 amino acids. The germline V and J ends were trimmed by 5 bases and 3 bases, with 12 bases remaining between them. The germline gives CDR1 SGHTA, CDR2 FQGNSA. CDR3 DNA sequence: TGTGCCAGCAGCCCCAGTCCTGTGACAGATACGCAGTATTTT. Amino acid sequence: CASSPSPVTDTQYF.

This clone appeared a few times. The chain couples TRBV29-1 to TRBJ2-7, with TRBD2 as a possible D gene (5 bases). Trimming removed 4 bases from V and 5 bases from J, with 15 bases in between. The germline V gene encodes CDR1 SQVTM and CDR2 ANQGSEA. This CDR3 has 13 amino acids. This CDR3 is CSVVFGDRDEQYF. For the CDR3, the DNA is TGCAGCGTTGTTTTCGGGGATCGGGACGAGCAGTACTTC.

The sample holds a few counts of this clone. The chain has TRBV6-1 and TRBJ1-2; 10 bases agree with TRBD1. J lost 6 bases, V lost 3 bases, and 10 bases had no gene match. The CDR3 runs to 16 residues. The germline V gene encodes CDR1 MNHNS and CDR2 SASEGT. In DNA form, the CDR3 reads TGTGCCAGCAGTGAGGGACAGGGGTATTTTATAGATGGCTACACCTTC. Translating it yields CASSEGQGYFIDGYTF.

This rearrangement joins TRBV21-1 to TRBJ2-7; the listed D gene, TRBD1, was not tested against the DNA. TRBV21-1 is a pseudogene segment. CDR3 size: 13 residues. CDR3 bases: TGTGCCAGCAGCGACACTCAAGACTACGAGCAGTACTTC. Translated, it gives CASSDTQDYEQYF.

The chain is built from TRBV5-1 and TRBJ2-1; no firm D call. From germline, CDR1 is SGHRS and CDR2 YFSETQ. Trimming took off 1 base at V and 5 bases at J, with 7 bases between the two ends. This CDR3 has 13 residues. DNA for the CDR3: TGCGCCAGCAGCTTGTTAGCCAACAATGAGCAGTTCTTC. Protein: CASSLLANNEQFF. The variable domain in full, completed from reference TRBV5-1 and TRBJ2-1, reads KAGVTQTPRYLIKTRGQQVTLSCSPISGHRSVSWYQQTPGQGLQFLFEYFSETQRNKGNFPGRFSGRQFSNSRSEMNVSTLELGDSALYLCASSLLANNEQFFGPGTRLTVL.

This chain joins TRBV5-4 and TRBJ2-5, with D possibly TRBD1 on 7 matching bases. This CDR3 is built from 15 residues. Germline assignment: CDR1 SGHNT and CDR2 YYREEE (reference sequence). V was pared by 4 bases and J by 0 bases, with 13 bases between. The CDR3 protein is CASSPGGQYQETQYF. Written as DNA, the CDR3 is TGTGCCAGCAGCCCCGGGGGACAGTACCAAGAGACCCAGTACTTC.

The chain has TRBV11-3 and TRBJ2-1, with 11 bases identical to TRBD1. Losses at the gene ends were 2 bases for V and 10 bases for J; bases not matched to a gene: 7. This CDR3 has 15 residues. CDR1 SGHNT and CDR2 YENEEA come from the germline V gene. Here the CDR3 DNA reads TGTGCCAGCAGCTTACTGGGACAGGGGGATTGGGAGCAGTTCTTC. Protein sequence: CASSLLGQGDWEQFF.

This clone was seen only a few times. The CDR3 DNA sequence: TGTGCCAGCAGTCCCGTTATGAACACTGAAGCTTTCTTT. Its protein product is CASSPVMNTEAFF. This chain joins TRBV12-3 or TRBV12-4 and TRBJ1-1; D gene ambiguous. V dropped 5 bases and J dropped 0 bases, with 7 bases sitting between them. This CDR3 comprises 13 residues.

The CDR3 loop reads CASSTLRTGNDGYTF. For the CDR3, the DNA is TGCGCCAGCAGCACATTGAGGACAGGGAATGATGGCTACACCTTC. V and J are TRBV5-1 and TRBJ1-2, with 8 bases matching TRBD1. The CDR3 spans 15 residues. V dropped 4 bases and J dropped 6; count of bases not matched to a gene: 11. From germline, CDR1 is SGHRS and CDR2 YFSETQ.

The chain is built from TRBV19 and TRBJ1-4, with TRBD1 matching 7 bases. Trimming took 7 bases from V and 7 from J; bases not matched to a gene: 12. Germline-derived CDR1 and CDR2 are LNHDA and SQIVND (reference sequence). CDR3 size: 15 residues. The CDR3 DNA sequence: TGTGCCAGTAACCCCTCGGCAGGGGGAGGTGAAAAACTGTTTTTT. It encodes CASNPSAGGGEKLFF.

The V and J genes are TRBV30 and TRBJ2-6, with 7 nucleotides matching TRBD2. After removal of 3 bases from V and 4 bases from J, the junction contained 3 bases not matched to a gene. This CDR3 is built from 14 residues. Germline values: CDR1 GTSNPN, CDR2 SVGIG (reference sequence). CDR3 residues: CAWRGGYGANVLTF. CDR3 nucleotides: TGTGCCTGGAGGGGAGGGTACGGGGCCAACGTCCTGACTTTC.

The V gene is TRBV19, the J gene TRBJ2-1; a possible D gene is TRBD1 (5 bases). With 1 base removed from V and 4 bases from J, the gap between germline ends came to 8 bases. The germline V gene has CDR1 LNHDA and CDR2 SQIVND (reference sequence). This CDR3 is 14 amino acids long. CDR3 amino acids: CASSIVGAYNEQFF. The CDR3 nucleotides read TGTGCCAGTAGTATAGTAGGGGCGTACAATGAGCAGTTCTTC.

The chain is built from TRBV4-2 and TRBJ1-1; a possible D gene is TRBD1 (6 bases). CDR1 and CDR2 (germline): LGHNA, YNFKEQ. V lost 4 bases, J lost 1 base, and 13 bases lay in between. This CDR3 spans 15 amino acids. In DNA form, the CDR3 reads TGTGCCAGCAGCCTGGGGGCCGGGGAGAACACTGAAGCTTTCTTT. Amino acids: CASSLGAGENTEAFF.

In this sample, this clone turned up a few times. The chain joins TRBV18 to TRBJ1-1; 8 bases agree with TRBD1. The CDR3 has 13 residues. CDR1 and CDR2 from the germline V gene are KGHSH and LQKENI. V lost 3 bases, J lost 10 bases, and 7 bases stayed unmatched. CDR3 bases: TGTGCCAGCTCACCGCACGACAGGGGAAGAGCTTTCTTT. It yields the protein CASSPHDRGRAFF.

The chain employs TRBV5-1 and TRBJ1-3; 10 bases line up with TRBD1. Germline CDR1 is SGHRS and CDR2 is YFSETQ. V gave up 1 base and J gave up 2 bases; unmatched junction bases: 6. The CDR3 spans 17 residues. The CDR3 nucleotides are TGCGCCAGCAGCTTGCCAACGACAGGGGGCACTGGAAACACCATATATTTT. Encoded protein: CASSLPTTGGTGNTIYF.

V is TRBV11-2 and J is TRBJ1-1; D uncertain. CDR1 is SGHAT and CDR2 is FQNNGV in the germline V gene. Trimming cost V 0 bases and J 1 base, with 9 bases left between them. The CDR3 consists of 15 residues. The DNA for the CDR3 is TGTGCCAGCAGCTTAGATCGGGGAGGGAACACTGAAGCTTTCTTT. This sequence encodes CASSLDRGGNTEAFF.

The chain uses TRBV27 and TRBJ2-5; TRBD1 matches at 7 bases. The length of the CDR3 is 15 residues. V lost 3 bases, J lost 0 bases, and 4 bases stayed unmatched. Per the germline V gene, CDR1 is MNHEY and CDR2 is SMNVEV (reference sequence). CDR3 nucleotides: TGTGCCAGCAGTTTTTCGACAGGGTACCAAGAGACCCAGTACTTC. Residues: CASSFSTGYQETQYF.

This rearrangement joins TRBV30 to TRBJ1-2, with 9 bases matching TRBD1. V lost 0 bases to trimming and J lost 4 bases; unmatched junction nucleotides: 6. The germline V gene has CDR1 GTSNPN and CDR2 SVGIG (reference sequence). This CDR3 comprises 15 residues. In DNA form, the CDR3 reads TGTGCCTGGAGTGTTTCGGGACAGGGTCCCTATGGCTACACCTTC. It translates to CAWSVSGQGPYGYTF.

CDR3 nucleotide sequence: TGTGCCAGCAGCGGACAGGAGTCCCTTTATGGCTACACCTTC. Its protein is CASSGQESLYGYTF. The chain links TRBV5-6 to TRBJ1-2; 7 positions agree with TRBD1. CDR1 and CDR2 (germline): SGHDT, YYEEEE. The V gene end was trimmed by 4 bases and the J gene end by 5 bases; junction bases not matched to a gene: 8. The CDR3 spans 14 residues.

This sequence joins TRBV5-1 and TRBJ2-3; 7 bases fit TRBD2. Germline values: CDR1 SGHRS, CDR2 YFSETQ. The CDR3 totals 15 residues. J lost 0 bases, V lost 3 bases, and 4 bases had no gene match. The CDR3, as DNA: TGCGCCAGCAGCTATATGCGGGGGAGCACAGATACGCAGTATTTT. Its translation: CASSYMRGSTDTQYF.

The V call is TRBV6-2 or TRBV6-3, the J call TRBJ1-3, with 7 bases lining up with TRBD1. The CDR3 runs to 15 residues. V lost 5 bases to trimming and J lost 0 bases; unmatched junction nucleotides: 4. The germline V gene has CDR1 MNHEY and CDR2 SVGEGT. This CDR3 is CASSRGQFSGNTIYF. CDR3 coding DNA: TGTGCCAGCAGTCGGGGACAGTTCTCTGGAAACACCATATATTTT.